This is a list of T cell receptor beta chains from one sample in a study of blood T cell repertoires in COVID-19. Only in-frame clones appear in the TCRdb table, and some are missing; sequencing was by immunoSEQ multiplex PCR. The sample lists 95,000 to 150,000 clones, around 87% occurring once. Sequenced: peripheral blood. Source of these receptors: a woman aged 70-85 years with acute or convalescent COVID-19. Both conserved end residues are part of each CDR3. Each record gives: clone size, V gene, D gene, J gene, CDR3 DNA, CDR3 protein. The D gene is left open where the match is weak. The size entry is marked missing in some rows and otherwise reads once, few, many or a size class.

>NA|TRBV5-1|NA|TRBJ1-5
TGCGCCAGCAGCCCCGGGACACAAAATCAGCCCCAGCATTTT
CASSPGTQNQPQHF
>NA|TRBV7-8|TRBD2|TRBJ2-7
TGTGCCAGCAGCTTACCCCTAGCGGGGGGCTACGAGCAGTACTTC
CASSLPLAGGYEQYF
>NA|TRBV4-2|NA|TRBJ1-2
TGTGCCAGCAGCCAAAGGAGGGTGGATGGCTACACCTTC
CASSQRRVDGYTF
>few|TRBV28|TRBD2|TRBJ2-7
TGTGCCAGCAGTCCCCGGGGGGGTCGGAACGAGCAGTACTTC
CASSPRGGRNEQYF
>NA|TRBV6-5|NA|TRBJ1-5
TGTGCCAGCAGCGGGACGGGAGAGAGCAATCAGCCCCAGCATTTT
CASSGTGESNQPQHF
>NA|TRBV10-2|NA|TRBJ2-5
TGCGCCACCTCCCTGAGGTACCAAGAGACCCAGTACTTC
CATSLRYQETQYF
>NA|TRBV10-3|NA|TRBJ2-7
TGTGCCATCAGTGGGCTGAACTACGAGCAGTACTTC
CAISGLNYEQYF
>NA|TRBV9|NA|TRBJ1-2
TGTGCCAGCAGCGCGGAACCAGGGCGGGGCTATGGCTACACCTTC
CASSAEPGRGYGYTF
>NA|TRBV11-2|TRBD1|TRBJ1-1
TGTGCCAGCAGCTCGGACAGGGTGGCCACTGAAGCTTTCTTT
CASSSDRVATEAFF
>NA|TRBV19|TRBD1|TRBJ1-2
TGTGCCAGTAGTATCGACAGGGACTATGGCTACACCTTC
CASSIDRDYGYTF
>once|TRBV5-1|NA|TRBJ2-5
TGCGCCAGCAGCTTGTTGTCCCGCGGAGAGACCCAGTACTTC
CASSLLSRGETQYF
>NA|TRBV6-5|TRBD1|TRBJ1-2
TGTGCCAGCAGTACAGGGGGGTACGGCTACACCTTC
CASSTGGYGYTF
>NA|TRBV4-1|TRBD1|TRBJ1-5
TGCGCCAGCAGCCAAAGGTTCCCGGGACAGGGAATTGCTCAGCCCCAGCATTTT
CASSQRFPGQGIAQPQHF
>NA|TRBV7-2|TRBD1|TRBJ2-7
TGTGCCAGCAGCCGGGCCGGGACAGCCGCCACCTACGAGCAGTACTTC
CASSRAGTAATYEQYF
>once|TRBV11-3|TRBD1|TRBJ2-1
TGTGCCAGCAGCCCCCGACAGGGTTCGCGCAATGAGCAGTTCTTC
CASSPRQGSRNEQFF
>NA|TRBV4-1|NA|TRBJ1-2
TGCGCCAGCAGCCAAGAGTCCCTCTATGGCTACACCTTC
CASSQESLYGYTF
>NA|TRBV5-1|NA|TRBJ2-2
TGCGCCAGCAGCTTGGATATGACAGTCACCGGGGAGCTGTTTTTT
CASSLDMTVTGELFF
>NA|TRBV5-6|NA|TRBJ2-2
TGTGCCAGCAGCAAACTCGGAAGGGGTGCGAACACCGGGGAGCTGTTTTTT
CASSKLGRGANTGELFF
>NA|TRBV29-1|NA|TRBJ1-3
TGCAGCGTTGGGGGCCCTGAAGACACCATATATTTT
CSVGGPEDTIYF
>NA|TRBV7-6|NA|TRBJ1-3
TGTGCCAGCAGCCCCATCAGAGGGGGATTTGGAAACACCATATATTTT
CASSPIRGGFGNTIYF
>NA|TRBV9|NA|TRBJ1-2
TGTGCCAGCAGCAACCGAGAGACTAACTATGGCTACACCTTC
CASSNRETNYGYTF
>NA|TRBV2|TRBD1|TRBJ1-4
TGTGCCAGCAGCCGGGACAGGCAAAATGAAAAACTGTTTTTT
CASSRDRQNEKLFF
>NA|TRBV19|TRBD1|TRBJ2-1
TGTGCCAGTAGTAGCGAAGGACAGGGGGCCTACAATGAGCAGTTCTTC
CASSSEGQGAYNEQFF
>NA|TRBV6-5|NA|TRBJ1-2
TGTGCCAGCAGAGAGACGACAGGTGCTAACTATGGCTACACCTTC
CASRETTGANYGYTF